Listed below are T cell receptor beta chains from one sample, sequenced in a study of tumor-infiltrating lymphocytes in primary liver carcinoma. TCRdb independently ran MiXCR on the multiplex PCR reads; one entry per CDR3 protein. The sample comprises 100,000 to 150,000 distinct CDR3 sequences, 55% to 75% of which are singletons, and 8.4% rests with the top ten. The sample was liver tumor tissue from sampling region 3. Every receptor here comes from a woman aged 60-75 years with primary liver carcinoma and hepatitis B virus infection. The CDR3 runs from the conserved cysteine through the conserved F or W. D genes are given only for firm matches. Clone size, where shown, is once, few, many, or a class for clones that have expanded.

d_gene	abundance	j_gene	v_gene	CDR3aa	CDR3nt
.	.	TRBJ2-3	TRBV6-6	CARASRGGRANTQYF	TGTGCTAGGGCAAGTCGCGGAGGAAGGGCGAATACGCAGTATTTT
TRBD1	.	TRBJ2-5	TRBV6-2/TRBV6-3	CASSWRWTGEFGTQYF	TGTGCCAGTAGTTGGAGGTGGACAGGGGAATTCGGGACCCAGTACTTC
TRBD1	many	TRBJ1-4	TRBV5-1	CASSWGTGKEKLFF	TGCGCCAGCAGCTGGGGGACAGGGAAGGAAAAACTGTTTTTT
.	.	TRBJ2-7	TRBV7-7	CASSNGPEDYEQYF	TGTGCTAGCAGCAACGGCCCGGAGGACTACGAGCAGTACTTC
.	large	TRBJ2-2	TRBV11-2	CASSSGPTGGELFF	TGTGCCAGCAGCTCGGGACCTACAGGCGGGGAGCTGTTTTTT
.	.	TRBJ2-2	TRBV4-1	CASSQDSHTGEPFF	TGCGCCAGCAGCCAAGATTCCCACACCGGGGAGCCGTTTTTT
.	many	TRBJ2-7	TRBV4-1	CASSQDYLNEQYF	TGCGCCAGCAGCCAAGACTACTTGAACGAGCAGTACTTC
TRBD1	many	TRBJ2-5	TRBV13	CASSLGLGQQETQYF	TGTGCCAGCAGCTTAGGCCTGGGACAGCAAGAGACCCAGTACTTC
.	.	TRBJ2-3	TRBV11-2	CANSLRGRGPRTDTQYF	TGTGCCAACAGCTTAAGGGGCAGGGGACCCAGAACAGATACGCAGTATTTT
TRBD1	many	TRBJ1-1	TRBV5-1	CASNQGAGTEAFF	TGCGCCAGCAACCAGGGGGCGGGCACTGAAGCTTTCTTT
.	.	TRBJ1-5	TRBV6-5	CASSSGDNQPQHF	TGTGCCAGTAGTTCCGGCGACAATCAGCCCCAGCATTTT
.	many	TRBJ1-1	TRBV12-3/TRBV12-4	CASTRQIYGPEAFF	TGTGCCAGCACCAGACAGATTTACGGGCCTGAAGCTTTCTTT
TRBD1	.	TRBJ2-7	TRBV29-1	CSLRQTGASGYKQYF	TGCAGCCTCCGACAGACAGGGGCTTCTGGTTACAAGCAGTACTTC
.	.	TRBJ2-7	TRBV5-1	CASSPGGLSEQYF	TGCGCCAGCAGCCCGGGTGGCCTCTCCGAGCAGTACTTC
.	many	TRBJ2-1	TRBV6-1	CASSEGLARYNEQFF	TGTGCCAGCAGTGAAGGGCTAGCGAGATACAATGAGCAGTTCTTC
.	.	TRBJ1-4	TRBV7-8	CTSSSLRPNEKLFF	TGTACTAGCAGCTCCCTGAGGCCCAATGAAAAACTGTTTTTT
TRBD1	many	TRBJ2-1	TRBV29-1	CSVGEGGYSGEQFF	TGCAGCGTTGGGGAAGGGGGCTATTCAGGTGAGCAGTTCTTC
.	few	TRBJ2-7	TRBV15	CATSSAIVGIYEQYF	TGTGCCACCAGCAGCGCCATTGTTGGGATCTACGAGCAGTACTTC
.	.	TRBJ2-5	TRBV6-1	CASCGLGKTQETQYF	TGTGCCAGCTGTGGCCTCGGCAAAACTCAAGAGACCCAGTACTTC
.	.	TRBJ1-5	TRBV12-3/TRBV12-4	CASSLTGRSGTQHF	TGTGCCAGCAGTCTTACAGGGAGATCAGGGACCCAGCATTTT
TRBD1	.	TRBJ2-3	TRBV11-2	CVSSLGTGNIDTQYF	TGTGTCAGCAGCTTAGGGACAGGGAACATAGATACGCAGTATTTT
.	many	TRBJ1-1	TRBV6-5	CASSYSAGTEAFF	TGTGCCAGCAGTTACTCGGCGGGCACTGAAGCTTTCTTT
.	few	TRBJ2-5	TRBV28	CASSFEGHGETQYF	TGTGCCAGCAGTTTTGAGGGGCACGGGGAGACCCAGTACTTC
.	many	TRBJ1-1	TRBV6-1	CASSEFNWRKQGSAEAFF	TGTGCCAGCAGTGAATTTAACTGGCGGAAACAGGGTTCTGCTGAAGCTTTCTTT